Below are 10 T cell receptor beta chains sequenced from a single sample in a study of post-analysis software for immune sequencing data. Antigen specificity for these receptors is unknown. Study-wide results and caveats: In patients, about 5 TRBV segments were more frequent than in controls, with TRBV5-6, TRBV5-1 and TRBV20-1 among them.

Tagging with unique molecular identifiers was a feature of the TCR beta cDNA libraries. MiXCR, applied by TCRdb to the PCR reads, yields one record per CDR3 protein. This sample has hundreds of thousands of distinct CDR3 sequences, with 44% found just once. The material sequenced was blood. These receptors originate from a girl aged 5-17 years with multiple sclerosis.

The chain joins TRBV10-3 to TRBJ1-5; the D is unclear. This CDR3 is built from 13 residues. The V gene lost 6 bases and the J gene lost 4 bases, with 10 bases spanning the gap. Germline V lookup: CDR1 ENHRY, CDR2 SYGVKD. CDR3 nucleotide sequence: TGTGCCATCAGAGAGGACGGGAATCAGCCCCAGCATTTT. This encodes CAIREDGNQPQHF.

The J gene is TRBJ2-7, the V gene TRBV5-1; either TRBD1 or TRBD2 may fit D (5 bases each). Germline CDR1 is SGHRS and CDR2 is YFSETQ. The V end lost 1 base, the J end lost 1 base, and 12 bases lay between the germline ends. The CDR3 runs 15 residues. For the CDR3, the DNA is TGCGCCAGCAGCTTGCTTCGGGACGGATCCTACGAGCAGTACTTC. Its translation is CASSLLRDGSYEQYF.

This sequence joins TRBV10-3 and TRBJ1-5; D uncertain. The CDR3 is 17 residues long. The germline V gene encodes CDR1 ENHRY and CDR2 SYGVKD. The V and J ends lost 3 bases and 3 bases respectively, with 18 bases between them. CDR3 sequence: CAISDFRGTAHNQPQHF. In DNA, the CDR3 is TGTGCCATCAGTGATTTTCGGGGAACAGCTCACAATCAGCCCCAGCATTTT.

The chain has TRBV7-9 and TRBJ2-7, with 7 bases that match TRBD1. Germline V gives CDR1 SEHNR, CDR2 FQNEAQ (reference sequence). The junction had 3 bases not matched to a gene; V was cut back by 2 bases and J by 2 bases. The CDR3 runs 14 residues. The CDR3 sequence is CASSLLGQPYEQYF. DNA of the CDR3: TGTGCCAGCAGCTTATTGGGACAGCCCTACGAGCAGTACTTC. Together with reference TRBV7-9 and TRBJ2-7, the CDR3 gives the full variable domain: DTGVSQNPRHKITKRGQNVTFRCDPISEHNRLYWYRQTLGQGPEFLTYFQNEAQLEKSRLLSDRFSAERPKGSFSTLEIQRTEQGDSAMYLCASSLLGQPYEQYFGPGTRLTVT.

This chain joins TRBV29-1 and TRBJ2-1; possibly TRBD1 for D (6 bases). Deletions cut 6 bases from V and 0 bases from J, with 15 bases between. This CDR3 is 15 amino acids long. Germline values: CDR1 SQVTM, CDR2 ANQGSEA. The CDR3 here is CSVSGQASSYNEQFF. The CDR3 DNA sequence: TGCAGCGTCTCGGGACAAGCAAGCTCCTACAATGAGCAGTTCTTC.

This chain links TRBV7-9 with TRBJ2-5; TRBD2 agrees at 10 bases. CDR3 size: 16 residues. CDR1 and CDR2 from the germline V gene are SEHNR and FQNEAQ (reference sequence). V lost 2 bases and J lost 4; bases outside the gene matches: 7. DNA for the CDR3: TGTGCCAGCAGCTTAATAGTAGCGGGAGGTGGAGAGACCCAGTACTTC. Residues: CASSLIVAGGGETQYF.

V gene TRBV5-1 combines with J gene TRBJ2-5, with 8 nucleotides matching TRBD2. This CDR3 has 14 residues. Germline-derived CDR1 and CDR2 are SGHRS and YFSETQ. V was clipped by 4 bases and J by 5 bases; unmatched bases: 7. The CDR3 loop is CASSREGFGETQYF. The CDR3 region has the DNA TGCGCCAGCAGCCGGGAGGGCTTTGGGGAGACCCAGTACTTC. Full variable domain (outside the CDR3, taken from reference TRBV5-1 and TRBJ2-5): KAGVTQTPRYLIKTRGQQVTLSCSPISGHRSVSWYQQTPGQGLQFLFEYFSETQRNKGNFPGRFSGRQFSNSRSEMNVSTLELGDSALYLCASSREGFGETQYFGPGTRLLVL.

This sequence joins TRBV4-1 and TRBJ2-5; TRBD2 agrees at 8 bases. Germline-derived CDR1 and CDR2 are MGHRA and YSYEKL. V lost 0 bases, J lost 0 bases, and 3 bases stayed unmatched. This CDR3 comprises 16 residues. CDR3 nucleotide sequence: TGCGCCAGCAGCCAAGATCAAGCGGGGGACCAAGAGACCCAGTACTTC. Its translation: CASSQDQAGDQETQYF.

This clonotype has more than one count but fewer than ten. The chain joins TRBV7-6 to TRBJ1-2; TRBD1 matches 7 bases. With V trimmed by 5 bases and J by 4 bases, 4 bases remained unmatched. This CDR3 has 13 amino acids. Germline CDR1 and CDR2: SGHVS and FNYEAQ. This CDR3 reads CASSRTGLYGYTF. The CDR3 DNA follows: TGTGCCAGCAGCAGGACAGGTCTCTATGGCTACACCTTC.

This clonotype was observed a handful of times. The V and J genes are TRBV20-1 and TRBJ2-1; possible D gene TRBD1, 6 bases. Germline CDR1 reads DFQATT; CDR2 reads SNEGSKA (reference sequence). This CDR3 contains 11 residues. Trimming removed 7 bases from V and 7 bases from J, with 11 bases in between. CDR3 amino acids: CSGQALNEQFF. CDR3 DNA: TGCAGTGGACAGGCTCTAAATGAGCAGTTCTTC.